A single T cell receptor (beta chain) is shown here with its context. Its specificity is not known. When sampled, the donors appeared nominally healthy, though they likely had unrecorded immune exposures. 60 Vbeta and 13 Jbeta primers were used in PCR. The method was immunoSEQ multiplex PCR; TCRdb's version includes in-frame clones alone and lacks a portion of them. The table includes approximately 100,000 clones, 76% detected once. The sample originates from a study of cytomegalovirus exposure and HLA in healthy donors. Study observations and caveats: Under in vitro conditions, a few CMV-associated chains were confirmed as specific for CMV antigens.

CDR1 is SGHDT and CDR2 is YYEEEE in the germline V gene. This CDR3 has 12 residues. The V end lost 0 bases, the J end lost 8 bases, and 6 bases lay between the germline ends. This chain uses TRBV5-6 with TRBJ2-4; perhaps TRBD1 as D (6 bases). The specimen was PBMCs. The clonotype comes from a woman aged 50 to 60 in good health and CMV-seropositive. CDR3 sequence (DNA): TGTGCCAGCAGCTTGGAGGGGGACATTCAGTACTTC. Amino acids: CASSLEGDIQYF. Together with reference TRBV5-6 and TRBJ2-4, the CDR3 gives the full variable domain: DAGVTQSPTHLIKTRGQQVTLRCSPKSGHDTVSWYQQALGQGPQFIFQYYEEEERQRGNFPDRFSGHQFPNYSSELNVNALLLGDSALYLCASSLEGDIQYFGAGTRLSVL.